These 26 T cell receptor beta chains were all obtained from the same sample, sequenced in a study of shared clonotypes between healthy human individuals. Profiling relied on immunoSEQ multiplex PCR, and the TCRdb table lists in-frame clones only, not all of them. The sample lists hundreds of thousands of clones, 90% to 97% occurring once. Sequenced sample: naive CD4+ T cells sorted from blood. Indicated subset: CD45RA+ positively selected. The receptors come from a woman in her twenties or thirties in good health.

The chain employs TRBV19 and TRBJ1-5; TRBD1 agrees at 7 bases. Trimming took 7 bases from V and 6 from J; bases not matched to a gene: 12. The CDR3 runs 15 residues. CDR1 and CDR2 from the germline V gene are LNHDA and SQIVND (reference sequence). As DNA, the CDR3 is TGTGCCAGTACGATAGTCGGGGCAGGGGGTCAGCCCCAGCATTTT. Residues: CASTIVGAGGQPQHF.

The chain carries TRBV5-1 and TRBJ2-1; D is undetermined. V lost 3 bases, J lost 2 bases, and 12 bases lay in between. Germline V gives CDR1 SGHRS, CDR2 YFSETQ. The CDR3 covers 15 residues. CDR3 coding DNA: TGCGCCAGCAGCTCGGACGCGTCTCCCTACAATGAGCAGTTCTTC. Its translation: CASSSDASPYNEQFF.

The chain combines TRBV28 with TRBJ2-4; D not resolved. Germline-derived CDR1 and CDR2 are MDHEN and SYDVKM. The CDR3 is 14 residues long. V gave up 6 bases and J gave up 8 bases, with 17 bases separating them. Written as DNA, the CDR3 is TGTGCCAGCAGCCTCTTAGGGCGCACGGACATTCAGTACTTC. Its translation: CASSLLGRTDIQYF.

The J gene is TRBJ1-2, the V gene TRBV7-9; D ambiguous. Trimming left V 5 bases short and J 6 bases short, with 10 bases between. This CDR3 has 12 amino acids. Per germline, CDR1 SEHNR and CDR2 FQNEAQ (reference sequence). CDR3 nucleotides: TGTGCCAGCAGCGTAGGGTTACATGGCTACACCTTC. Translation gives CASSVGLHGYTF.

The chain links TRBV2 to TRBJ1-1, with D unresolved. Per germline, CDR1 SNHLY and CDR2 FYNNEI. This CDR3 region has 14 residues. Trimming stripped 6 bases from V and 7 bases from J, with 18 bases between. The CDR3 is CASRAGGRDYEAFF. CDR3 coding DNA: TGTGCCAGCAGGGCCGGAGGACGGGATTATGAAGCTTTCTTT.

A single count supports this clone. The chain joins TRBV29-1 to TRBJ2-5; TRBD1 matches 7 bases. The CDR3 is 13 residues long. The V gene end was trimmed by 5 bases and the J gene end by 4 bases; junction bases not matched to a gene: 7. The germline CDR1 and CDR2 sequences are SQVTM and ANQGSEA. CDR3 sequence: CSVSSTGIETQYF. The CDR3 DNA follows: TGCAGCGTTAGCTCGACAGGGATAGAGACCCAGTACTTC. Supplemented by reference TRBV29-1 and TRBJ2-5, the full variable domain reads SAVISQKPSRDICQRGTSLTIQCQVDSQVTMMFWYRQQPGQSLTLIATANQGSEATYESGFVIDKFPISRPNLTFSTLTVSNMSPEDSSIYLCSVSSTGIETQYFGPGTRLLVL.

J is TRBJ1-5 and V is TRBV19; D unresolved. The CDR3 consists of 13 residues. Deletions cut 7 bases from V and 5 bases from J, with 12 bases between. Germline values: CDR1 LNHDA, CDR2 SQIVND (reference sequence). The CDR3 region is CASTANNYQPQHF. CDR3 nucleotides: TGTGCCAGTACCGCGAACAATTATCAGCCCCAGCATTTT. Combining the CDR3 with reference TRBV19 and TRBJ1-5 gives the whole variable domain DGGITQSPKYLFRKEGQNVTLSCEQNLNHDAMYWYRQDPGQGLRLIYYSQIVNDFQKGDIAEGYSVSREKKESFPLTVTSAQKNPTAFYLCASTANNYQPQHFGDGTRLSIL.

This clone was seen only once. The chain joins TRBV28 to TRBJ1-5; TRBD1 agrees at 7 bases. J was trimmed by 3 bases and V by 4 bases; bases with no gene match: 3. Germline loops: CDR1 MDHEN, CDR2 SYDVKM. The CDR3 spans 14 residues. CDR3 in DNA: TGTGCCAGCAGTTCCGGACAGGTCAATCAGCCCCAGCATTTT. This gives the protein CASSSGQVNQPQHF.

The CDR3 bases are TGCGCCAGCAGTGACAGCTACGAGCAGTACTTC. Amino acids: CASSDSYEQYF. The chain combines TRBV10-2 with TRBJ2-7; no reliable D call. CDR1 and CDR2 (germline): WSHSY, SAAADI. Trimming shortened V by 3 bases and J by 3 bases, and 3 bases separated the two germline ends. The CDR3 contains 11 residues.

The CDR3 DNA reads as TGTGCCAGCAGCAAAGACAGGGATCAGGGAAACACTGAAGCTTTCTTT. Protein: CASSKDRDQGNTEAFF. The genes are TRBV7-2 and TRBJ1-1, with TRBD1 matching 7 bases. The CDR3 has 16 amino acids. Germline CDR1 and CDR2: SGHTA and FQGNSA. J was trimmed by 2 bases and V by 5 bases; bases with no gene match: 11. Filled out from reference TRBV7-2 and TRBJ1-1, the complete variable domain reads GAGVSQSPSNKVTEKGKDVELRCDPISGHTALYWYRQSLGQGLEFLIYFQGNSAPDKSGLPSDRFSAERTGGSVSTLTIQRTQQEDSAVYLCASSKDRDQGNTEAFFGQGTRLTVV.

The table lists this clone with a few counts. This rearrangement joins TRBV11-2 to TRBJ1-4, with a possible D match to TRBD1 (5 bases). Germline V gives CDR1 SGHAT, CDR2 FQNNGV. This CDR3 spans 16 amino acids. V lost 0 bases to trimming and J lost 7 bases, with 15 bases between them. The CDR3 region has the DNA TGTGCCAGCAGCTTAGAATCAACAGGTTCGGTTGAAAAACTGTTTTTT. Its protein product is CASSLESTGSVEKLFF.

The chain combines TRBV19 with TRBJ2-3; 11 bases are shared with TRBD2. CDR1 and CDR2 from the germline V gene are LNHDA and SQIVND (reference sequence). V lost 6 bases to trimming and J lost 0 bases; unmatched junction nucleotides: 5. The CDR3 consists of 16 residues. The CDR3 protein is CASRTSGDTSTDTQYF. Written as DNA, the CDR3 is TGTGCCAGTAGGACTAGCGGGGACACTAGCACAGATACGCAGTATTTT.

The chain has TRBV11-3 and TRBJ1-5; D not certain. The CDR3 is 16 amino acids. CDR1 SGHNT and CDR2 YENEEA come from the germline V gene. V was shortened by 2 bases and J by 3 bases, with 14 bases between the two germline ends. CDR3 loop: CASSLLVGHYNQPQHF. CDR3 coding DNA: TGTGCCAGCAGCTTACTAGTCGGGCACTACAATCAGCCCCAGCATTTT.

The sample holds a few counts of this clone. The CDR3 DNA reads TGTGCCAGCAGCTTGATCCCCAGGAACACTGAAGCTTTCTTT. Translation gives CASSLIPRNTEAFF. V and J are TRBV7-9 and TRBJ1-1; D remains ambiguous. CDR3 length: 14 amino acids. V dropped 3 bases and J dropped 1 base, with 9 bases sitting between them. The germline gives CDR1 SEHNR, CDR2 FQNEAQ (reference sequence).

A word on this clone: The sample has other DNA sequences that encode this CDR3 too. This chain connects TRBV27 to TRBJ2-1; TRBD2 agrees at 9 bases. The CDR3 is 15 amino acids. The germline gives CDR1 MNHEY, CDR2 SMNVEV (reference sequence). V lost 3 bases and J lost 6; bases outside the gene matches: 6. The CDR3 reads CASSLGLAGVNEQFF. The DNA for the CDR3 is TGTGCCAGCAGTTTGGGACTAGCTGGGGTCAATGAGCAGTTCTTC.

The J gene is TRBJ2-1, the V gene TRBV7-9; D ambiguous. Trimming took off 3 bases at V and 6 bases at J, with 12 bases between the two ends. Germline V gene data show CDR1 as SEHNR and CDR2 as FQNEAQ (reference sequence). This CDR3 region has 14 residues. CDR3 nucleotides: TGTGCCAGCAGCTTGCCTAGTAGATCCAATGAGCAGTTCTTC. It translates to CASSLPSRSNEQFF.

This clone appeared once. The chain links TRBV29-1 to TRBJ2-5, with D maybe TRBD2 (5 bases). V lost 4 bases and J lost 4, with 10 bases in between. This CDR3 spans 12 amino acids. Per the germline V gene, CDR1 is SQVTM and CDR2 is ANQGSEA. CDR3 bases: TGCAGCGTTGCTAAAGGAGGAGAGACCCAGTACTTC. Translating it yields CSVAKGGETQYF.

The J gene is TRBJ1-4, the V gene TRBV28; D is possibly TRBD1 (5 bases). Between the trimmed V and J ends, which lost 10 bases and 4 bases, there was a span of 16 bases. The CDR3 sequence is 14 residues long. Germline-derived CDR1 and CDR2 are MDHEN and SYDVKM. The CDR3: CAIAQGPNNEKLFF. The CDR3 DNA reads as TGTGCCATCGCCCAGGGTCCTAATAATGAAAAACTGTTTTTT.

V usage is TRBV10-3 and J usage is TRBJ2-5; weak D call: TRBD1 (6 bases). The CDR3 is made up of 13 amino acids. Between the trimmed V and J ends, which lost 6 bases and 0 bases, there was a span of 8 bases. CDR1 and CDR2 (germline): ENHRY, SYGVKD. The DNA for the CDR3 is TGTGCCATCAGGGACAGTTACCAAGAGACCCAGTACTTC. Amino acid sequence: CAIRDSYQETQYF.

V and J are TRBV28 and TRBJ1-1; D gene uncertain. Germline V gene sequence: CDR1 MDHEN, CDR2 SYDVKM. This CDR3 spans 15 amino acids. V was clipped by 4 bases and J by 1 base, with 13 bases between them. The CDR3 DNA is TGTGCCAGCAGTTCCCAAACGGGAGGGAACACTGAAGCTTTCTTT. Its translation: CASSSQTGGNTEAFF.

The chain carries TRBV29-1 and TRBJ2-3; D remains unclear. Germline V gene sequence: CDR1 SQVTM, CDR2 ANQGSEA. The CDR3 covers 13 residues. V lost 7 bases, J lost 2 bases, and 13 bases lay in between. CDR3 in DNA: TGCAGCGCCTATCCGGATTACACAGATACGCAGTATTTT. Translated: CSAYPDYTDTQYF.

The chain has TRBV7-8 and TRBJ2-7; perhaps TRBD2 as D (6 bases). The V gene's germline CDR1 is SGHVS and CDR2 FQNEAQ. The V end was cut by 4 bases, the J end by 3 bases, with 16 bases between. The CDR3 consists of 15 residues. The CDR3 protein is CASSSAIRGFYEQYF. The CDR3 bases are TGTGCCAGCAGCTCGGCCATTCGGGGGTTCTACGAGCAGTACTTC.

This clone was picked up one time. The chain couples TRBV28 to TRBJ2-1; 8 bases map to TRBD2. The CDR3 is 18 amino acids. Per the germline V gene, CDR1 is MDHEN and CDR2 is SYDVKM. The V segment lost 4 bases and the J segment 8 bases; nucleotides outside the gene matches: 19. The CDR3 sequence: CASSSISIAGRGFDEQFF. CDR3 DNA: TGTGCCAGCAGTTCAATCTCGATAGCGGGACGAGGGTTCGATGAGCAGTTCTTC.

The chain couples TRBV7-9 to TRBJ2-7; D gene uncertain. Trimming took 3 bases from V and 2 from J, leaving 2 bases between them. CDR3 size: 11 residues. Germline lookup yields CDR1 SEHNR and CDR2 FQNEAQ (reference sequence). DNA for the CDR3: TGTGCCAGCAGCTTTGCCTACGAGCAGTACTTC. It specifies CASSFAYEQYF.

The CDR3 DNA is TGTGCCAGCAGTTTTTGGGGGTACGGACACACCTACGAGCAGTACTTC. This gives the protein CASSFWGYGHTYEQYF. V gene TRBV27 combines with J gene TRBJ2-7; TRBD1 or TRBD2 may be the D gene (5 bases each). The V and J ends lost 3 bases and 2 bases respectively, with 17 bases between them. The CDR3 is 16 residues long. Germline CDR1 and CDR2: MNHEY and SMNVEV (reference sequence).

V gene TRBV27 combines with J gene TRBJ2-5, with a weak D call TRBD1 (6 bases). Germline lookup yields CDR1 MNHEY and CDR2 SMNVEV (reference sequence). CDR3 length: 14 residues. V was trimmed by 6 bases and J by 4 bases, leaving 15 bases between them. The CDR3 loop reads CASRVAQGTETQYF. CDR3 nucleotide sequence: TGTGCCAGCAGGGTCGCGCAGGGGACAGAGACCCAGTACTTC.